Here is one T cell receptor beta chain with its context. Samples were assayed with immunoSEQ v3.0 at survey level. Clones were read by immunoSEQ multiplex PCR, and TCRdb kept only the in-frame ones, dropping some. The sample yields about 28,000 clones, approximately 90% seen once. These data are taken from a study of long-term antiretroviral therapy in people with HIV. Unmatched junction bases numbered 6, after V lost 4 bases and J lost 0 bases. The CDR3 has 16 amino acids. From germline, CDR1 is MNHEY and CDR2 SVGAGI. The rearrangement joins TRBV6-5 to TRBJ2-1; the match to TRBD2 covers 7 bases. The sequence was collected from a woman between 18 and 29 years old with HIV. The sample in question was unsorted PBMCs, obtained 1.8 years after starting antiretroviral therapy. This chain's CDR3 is CASSSREGYSYNEQFF. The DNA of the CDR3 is TGTGCCAGCAGTTCCAGGGAGGGATACTCCTACAATGAGCAGTTCTTC.